Listed below are T cell receptor beta chains from one sample, sequenced in a study of response to subunit inactivated influenza vaccine. TCRdb re-analysed the RT-PCR reads in MiXCR, keeping a single row per CDR3 protein. The table has about 800,000 distinct CDR3 sequences, approximately 21% seen once. The source material was PBMCs from blood, sampled 5 days after vaccination. The receptor source for this set is a man over 45 who received an inactivated influenza vaccine. Each CDR3 is given with its conserved first and last residue. A D gene is named only where the DNA matches it firmly. A clone size is listed for some rows: how often the clone was seen (once, few, many), or a class if it is expanded.

clone_size j_call v_call d_call cdr3_nt cdr3_aa
few TRBJ1-2 TRBV7-8 - TGTGCCAGCAGCTTACGAGACAGCAGCTACTATGGCTACACCTTC CASSLRDSSYYGYTF
- TRBJ1-2 TRBV6-1 - TGTGCCAGCAGCCCCCTTCCCCCTGAGCCTTATGGCTACACCTTC CASSPLPPEPYGYTF
- TRBJ2-1 TRBV5-1 - TGCGCCAGCAGCTTCATAGACAATGAGCAGTTCTTC CASSFIDNEQFF
few TRBJ2-2 TRBV20-1 - TGCAGTGCTAGACACCCGGGACCTTCGGTAGGGGAGCTGTTTTTT CSARHPGPSVGELFF
few TRBJ2-5 TRBV28 - TGTGCCAGCAGTCCAACCCCGGGCAGGGGACAAGAGACCCAGTACTTC CASSPTPGRGQETQYF
many TRBJ2-2 TRBV12-3/TRBV12-4 TRBD2 TGTGCCAACCGGCGGGAGACCGGGGAGCTGTTTTTT CANRRETGELFF
- TRBJ2-5 TRBV11-2 - TGTGCCAGCAGCTTAGTAGCTAGTGGAGAGACCCAGTACTTC CASSLVASGETQYF
few TRBJ1-2 TRBV7-2 - TGTGCCAGCAGCTCCCCGGGATATGGGGGCTACACCTTC CASSSPGYGGYTF
- TRBJ2-2 TRBV25-1 - TGTGCCAGCAGTCGTCCGGGACGAGGTAACACCGGGGAGCTGTTTTTT CASSRPGRGNTGELFF
- TRBJ2-5 TRBV5-1 TRBD1 TGCGCCAGCAGCACGGGGACAGGGTCGAGGTTGCAAGAGACCCAGTACTTC CASSTGTGSRLQETQYF
many TRBJ1-4 TRBV5-6 - TGTGCCAGCAGCCGAGGGGGGGTCTCTGAAAAACTGTTTTTT CASSRGGVSEKLFF
few TRBJ2-1 TRBV7-2 TRBD2 TGTGCCAGCAGCTTAGGCCCGGGGGGGATCAATGAGCAGTTCTTC CASSLGPGGINEQFF
few TRBJ2-3 TRBV5-1 - TGCGCCAGCAGCTTGTTTACGGCTAGCACAGATACGCAGTATTTT CASSLFTASTDTQYF
many TRBJ2-7 TRBV20-1 - TGCAGTGCTAGTCAGCTCTCCTACGAGCAGTACTTC CSASQLSYEQYF
few TRBJ2-2 TRBV5-1 - TGCGCCAGCAGCTTGAACACAGGGTCTACCGGGGAGCTGTTTTTT CASSLNTGSTGELFF
few TRBJ2-7 TRBV13 - TGTGCCAGCAGCTTAGGCCAGGTCGGAGGCTACGAGCAGTACTTC CASSLGQVGGYEQYF
few TRBJ2-2 TRBV5-5 - TGTGCCAGCAGCTTGGACTCAGGGAGAACCGGGGAGCTGTTTTTT CASSLDSGRTGELFF
few TRBJ2-4 TRBV20-1 - TGCAGTGCTAGCGGGACTTTGGGCAAAAACATTCAGTACTTC CSASGTLGKNIQYF
few TRBJ2-2 TRBV9 TRBD2 TGTGCCAGCAGCGTAGATGGGCTAGCGGTAAACACCGGGGAGCTGTTTTTT CASSVDGLAVNTGELFF
few TRBJ2-7 TRBV7-2 - TGTGCCAGCAGCTTATACGTCTCTAAAAACTACGAGCAGTACTTC CASSLYVSKNYEQYF
- TRBJ1-6 TRBV5-6 - TGTGCCAGCAGCTCTCTCGGGCCCTCAAGTCCCCTCCACTTT CASSSLGPSSPLHF
- TRBJ2-7 TRBV10-2 TRBD1 TGCGCCAGCAGGCCAGGGGGCCGGAGGTTAAGCGAGCAGTACTTC CASRPGGRRLSEQYF
few TRBJ1-2 TRBV15 TRBD1 TGTGCCACCAGCAGAACCGGGACAGAGTATGGCTACACCTTC CATSRTGTEYGYTF
- TRBJ2-7 TRBV7-2 - TGTGCCAGCAGCTTAAATGTGGGGCAGGAGCAGTACTTC CASSLNVGQEQYF